This TCR beta chain appears in the sequencing data of a study of metastatic and nonmetastatic thyroid tumors. Study-level background: Malignant thyroid and benign thyroid patients provided blood and tumor or nodule tissue whose repertoires were compared.

As concerns this clone: Antigen specificity is unknown.

Patients were all untreated before their thyroid surgery. V dropped 6 bases and J dropped 4 bases, with 15 bases sitting between them. From germline, CDR1 is MNHEY and CDR2 SVGEGT. The CDR3 runs to 14 residues. Regarding the study as a whole: According to reports, the diversity of TCR beta was significantly higher in malignant thyroid tumors than in benign nodules, and this held in both blood and tumor samples.

The authors' processing: For papillary thyroid cancer, a distant-metastasis classifier was constructed from CDR3 differences observed across clinicopathological groups. Using MiXCR, TCRdb re-called clones from the PCR reads. These V and J calls originate from TCRdb's pipeline instead of the authors' own analysis. The sample carries roughly 14,000 clones, under 25% recorded once. This sequence originates from a female donor with papillary thyroid cancer or a benign thyroid nodule (not recorded which). Some clones in this sample may be carry-over from other donors' samples. The chain carries TRBV6-2 or TRBV6-3 and TRBJ2-5; D may match TRBD1 or TRBD2 (5 bases each). Sequenced material: blood. CDR3 region: CASRPSGGAETQYF. Written as DNA, the CDR3 is TGTGCCAGCAGACCGAGCGGTGGGGCAGAGACCCAGTACTTC.